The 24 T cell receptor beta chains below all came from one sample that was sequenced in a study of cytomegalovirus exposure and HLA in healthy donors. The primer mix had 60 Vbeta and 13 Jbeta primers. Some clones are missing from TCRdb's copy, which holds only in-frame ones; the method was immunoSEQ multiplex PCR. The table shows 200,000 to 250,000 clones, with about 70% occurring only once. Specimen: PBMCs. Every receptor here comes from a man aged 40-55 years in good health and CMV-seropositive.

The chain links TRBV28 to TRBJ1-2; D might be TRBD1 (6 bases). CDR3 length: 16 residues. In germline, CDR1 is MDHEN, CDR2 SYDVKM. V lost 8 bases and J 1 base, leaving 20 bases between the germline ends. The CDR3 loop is CASGGASKPYNYGYTF. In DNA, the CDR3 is TGTGCCAGCGGGGGGGCCTCTAAACCTTATAACTATGGCTACACCTTC.

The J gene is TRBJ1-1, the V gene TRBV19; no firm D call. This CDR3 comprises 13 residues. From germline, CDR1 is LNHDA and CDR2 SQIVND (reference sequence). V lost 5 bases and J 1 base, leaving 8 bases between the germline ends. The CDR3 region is CASSVGANTEAFF. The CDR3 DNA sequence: TGTGCCAGTAGTGTTGGAGCGAACACTGAAGCTTTCTTT.

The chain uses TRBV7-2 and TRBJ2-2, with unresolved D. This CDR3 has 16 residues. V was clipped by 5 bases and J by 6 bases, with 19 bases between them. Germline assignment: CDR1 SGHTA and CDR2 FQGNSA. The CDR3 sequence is CASSRQRVALAGELFF. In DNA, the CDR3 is TGTGCCAGCAGCCGCCAACGAGTCGCGCTTGCCGGGGAGCTGTTTTTT.

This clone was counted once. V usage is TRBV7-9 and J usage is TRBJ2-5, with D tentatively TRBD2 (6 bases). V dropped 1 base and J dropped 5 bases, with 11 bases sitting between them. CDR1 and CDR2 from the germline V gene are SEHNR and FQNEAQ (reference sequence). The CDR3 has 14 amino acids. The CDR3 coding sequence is TGTGCCAGCAGCTTAGAGGGGAGGCGGGAGACCCAGTACTTC. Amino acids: CASSLEGRRETQYF. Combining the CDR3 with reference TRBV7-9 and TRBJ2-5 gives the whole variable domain DTGVSQNPRHKITKRGQNVTFRCDPISEHNRLYWYRQTLGQGPEFLTYFQNEAQLEKSRLLSDRFSAERPKGSFSTLEIQRTEQGDSAMYLCASSLEGRRETQYFGPGTRLLVL.

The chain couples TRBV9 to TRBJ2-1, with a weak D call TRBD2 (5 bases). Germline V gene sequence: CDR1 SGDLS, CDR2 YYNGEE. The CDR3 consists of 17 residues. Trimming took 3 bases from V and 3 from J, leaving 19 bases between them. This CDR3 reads CASSARPGTSYYNEQFF. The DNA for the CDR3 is TGTGCCAGCAGCGCAAGACCGGGAACTTCCTACTACAATGAGCAGTTCTTC.

The CDR3: CASIRSGGDSPLHF. Written as DNA, the CDR3 is TGTGCCAGCATACGGAGTGGAGGAGATTCACCCCTCCACTTT. The chain is built from TRBV27 and TRBJ1-6; no reliable D call. V lost 7 bases and J 8 bases, leaving 15 bases between the germline ends. The CDR3 covers 14 residues. Germline lookup yields CDR1 MNHEY and CDR2 SMNVEV (reference sequence).

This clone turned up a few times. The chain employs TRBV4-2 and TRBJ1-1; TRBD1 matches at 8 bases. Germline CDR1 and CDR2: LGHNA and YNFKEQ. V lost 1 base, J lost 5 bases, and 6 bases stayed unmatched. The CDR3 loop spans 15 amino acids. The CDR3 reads CASSQVTGGKTEAFF. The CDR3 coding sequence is TGTGCCAGCAGCCAAGTTACAGGGGGAAAGACTGAAGCTTTCTTT.

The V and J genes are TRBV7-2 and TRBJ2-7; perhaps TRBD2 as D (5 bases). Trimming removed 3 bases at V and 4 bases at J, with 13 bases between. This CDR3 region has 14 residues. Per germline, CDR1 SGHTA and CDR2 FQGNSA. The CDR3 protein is CASSFGDIRYEQYF. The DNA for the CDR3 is TGTGCCAGCAGCTTCGGGGATATTCGTTACGAGCAGTACTTC.

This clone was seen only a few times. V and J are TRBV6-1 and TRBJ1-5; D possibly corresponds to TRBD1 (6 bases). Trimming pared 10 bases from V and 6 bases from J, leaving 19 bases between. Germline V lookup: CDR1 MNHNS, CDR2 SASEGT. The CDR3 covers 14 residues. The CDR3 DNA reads TGTGCCACTGAACGACAGGTTCTAAGTCAGCCCCAGCATTTT. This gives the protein CATERQVLSQPQHF.

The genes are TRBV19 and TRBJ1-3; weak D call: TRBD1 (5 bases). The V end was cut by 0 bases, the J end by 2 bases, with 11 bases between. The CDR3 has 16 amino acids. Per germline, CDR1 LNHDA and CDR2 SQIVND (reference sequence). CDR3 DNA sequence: TGTGCCAGTAGTATAGATCTCAGGGAACCTGGAAACACCATATATTTT. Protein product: CASSIDLREPGNTIYF.

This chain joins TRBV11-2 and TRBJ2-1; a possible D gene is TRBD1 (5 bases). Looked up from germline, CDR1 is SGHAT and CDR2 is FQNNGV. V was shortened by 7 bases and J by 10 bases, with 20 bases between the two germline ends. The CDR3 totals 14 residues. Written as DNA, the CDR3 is TGTGCCAGCACCCTTGGGGCTGCCGTCCAGGAGCAGTTCTTC. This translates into CASTLGAAVQEQFF.

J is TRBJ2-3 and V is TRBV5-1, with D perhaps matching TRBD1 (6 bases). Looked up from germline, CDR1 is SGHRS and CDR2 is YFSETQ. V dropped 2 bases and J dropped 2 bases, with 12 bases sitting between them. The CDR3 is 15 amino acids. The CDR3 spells CASSFGGGNTDTQYF. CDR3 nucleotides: TGCGCCAGCAGCTTTGGGGGCGGTAACACAGATACGCAGTATTTT.

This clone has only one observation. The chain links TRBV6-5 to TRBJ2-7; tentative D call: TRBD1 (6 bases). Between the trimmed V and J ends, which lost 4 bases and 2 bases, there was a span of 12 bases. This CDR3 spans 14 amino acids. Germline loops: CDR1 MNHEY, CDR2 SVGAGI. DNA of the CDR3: TGTGCCAGCAGTTTCGAGACAGGACCCTACGAGCAGTACTTC. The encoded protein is CASSFETGPYEQYF.

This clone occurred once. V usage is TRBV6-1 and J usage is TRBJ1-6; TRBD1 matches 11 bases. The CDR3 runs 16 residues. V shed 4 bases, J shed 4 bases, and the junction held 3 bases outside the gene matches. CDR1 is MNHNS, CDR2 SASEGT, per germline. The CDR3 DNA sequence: TGTGCCAGCAGTGCCGGGACAGGGGGTTATAATTCACCCCTCCACTTT. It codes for CASSAGTGGYNSPLHF.

CDR3 residues: CASRPGTGGLNEQFF. The CDR3 bases are TGTGCCAGCAGACCCGGGACAGGGGGCTTAAATGAGCAGTTCTTC. The chain carries TRBV6-5 and TRBJ2-1; 12 bases are a match to TRBD1. V gave up 6 bases and J gave up 7 bases; unmatched junction bases: 7. This CDR3 contains 15 residues. The germline CDR1 and CDR2 sequences are MNHEY and SVGAGI.

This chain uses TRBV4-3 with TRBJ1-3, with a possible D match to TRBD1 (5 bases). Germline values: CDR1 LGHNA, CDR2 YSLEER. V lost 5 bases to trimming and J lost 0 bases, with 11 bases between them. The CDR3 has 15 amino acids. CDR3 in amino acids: CASSLYRISGNTIYF. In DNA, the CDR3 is TGCGCCAGCAGCTTATACAGGATCTCTGGAAACACCATATATTTT.

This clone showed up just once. DNA for the CDR3: TGTGCCACCAGCAGAGTTATGAACACTGAAGCTTTCTTT. Its protein is CATSRVMNTEAFF. The chain joins TRBV15 to TRBJ1-1; D gene uncertain. The V and J ends lost 1 base and 0 bases respectively, with 3 bases between them. Per the germline V gene, CDR1 is LNHNV and CDR2 is YYDKDF (reference sequence). The CDR3 has 13 residues.

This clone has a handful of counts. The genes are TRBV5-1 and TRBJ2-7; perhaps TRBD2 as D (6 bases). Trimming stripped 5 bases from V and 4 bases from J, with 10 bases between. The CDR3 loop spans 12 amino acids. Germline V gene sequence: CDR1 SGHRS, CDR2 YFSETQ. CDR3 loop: CASRELAYEQYF. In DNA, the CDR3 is TGCGCCAGCAGGGAACTAGCTTACGAGCAGTACTTC.

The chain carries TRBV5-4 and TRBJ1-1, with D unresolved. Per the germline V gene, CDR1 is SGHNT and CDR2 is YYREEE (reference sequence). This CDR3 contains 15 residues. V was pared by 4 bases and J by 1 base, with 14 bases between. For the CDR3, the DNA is TGTGCCAGCAGCACCGGGCCACTAGGGAACACTGAAGCTTTCTTT. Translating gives CASSTGPLGNTEAFF. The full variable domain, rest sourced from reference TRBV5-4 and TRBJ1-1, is ETGVTQSPTHLIKTRGQQVTLRCSSQSGHNTVSWYQQALGQGPQFIFQYYREEENGRGNFPPRFSGLQFPNYSSELNVNALELDDSALYLCASSTGPLGNTEAFFGQGTRLTVV.

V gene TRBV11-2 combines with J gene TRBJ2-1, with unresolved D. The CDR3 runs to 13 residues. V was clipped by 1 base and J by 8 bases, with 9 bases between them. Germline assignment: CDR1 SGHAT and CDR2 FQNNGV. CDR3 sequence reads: CASSLGSVDEQFF. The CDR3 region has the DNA TGTGCCAGCAGCTTAGGATCAGTCGATGAGCAGTTCTTC.

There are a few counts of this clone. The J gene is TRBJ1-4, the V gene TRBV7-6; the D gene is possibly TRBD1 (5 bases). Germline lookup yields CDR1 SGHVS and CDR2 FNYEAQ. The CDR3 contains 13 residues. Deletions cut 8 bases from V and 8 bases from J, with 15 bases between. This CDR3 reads CASGFGGAEKLFF. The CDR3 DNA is TGTGCCAGCGGATTTGGAGGGGCAGAAAAACTGTTTTTT.

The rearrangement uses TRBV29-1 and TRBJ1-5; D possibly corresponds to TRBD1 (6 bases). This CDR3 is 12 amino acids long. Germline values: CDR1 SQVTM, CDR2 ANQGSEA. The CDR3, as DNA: TGCAGGATTCAGGGGAAGGATCAGCCCCAGCATTTT. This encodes CRIQGKDQPQHF.

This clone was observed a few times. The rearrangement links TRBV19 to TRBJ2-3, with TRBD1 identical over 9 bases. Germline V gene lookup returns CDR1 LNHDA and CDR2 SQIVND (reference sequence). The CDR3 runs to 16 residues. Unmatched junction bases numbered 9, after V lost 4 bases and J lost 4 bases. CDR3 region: CASSSRLDRGADTQYF. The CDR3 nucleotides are TGTGCCAGTAGTAGCCGATTGGACAGGGGTGCAGATACGCAGTATTTT.

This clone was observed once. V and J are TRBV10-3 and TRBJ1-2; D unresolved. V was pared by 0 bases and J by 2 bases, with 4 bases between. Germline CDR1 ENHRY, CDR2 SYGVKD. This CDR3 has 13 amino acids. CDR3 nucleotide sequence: TGTGCCATCAGTGAGTCCCAGAACTATGGCTACACCTTC. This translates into CAISESQNYGYTF.